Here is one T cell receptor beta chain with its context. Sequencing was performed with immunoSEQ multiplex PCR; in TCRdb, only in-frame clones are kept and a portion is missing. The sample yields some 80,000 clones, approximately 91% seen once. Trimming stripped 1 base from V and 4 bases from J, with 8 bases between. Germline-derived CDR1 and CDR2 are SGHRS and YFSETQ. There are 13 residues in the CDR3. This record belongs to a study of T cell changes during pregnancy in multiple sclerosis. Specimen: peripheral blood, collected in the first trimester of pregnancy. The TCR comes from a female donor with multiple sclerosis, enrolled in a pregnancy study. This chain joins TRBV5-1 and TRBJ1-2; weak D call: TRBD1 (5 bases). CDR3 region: CASSLRQGYGYTF. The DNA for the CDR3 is TGCGCCAGCAGCTTGCGGCAGGGCTATGGCTACACCTTC.